Reported below is one T cell receptor beta chain. TCRdb used MiXCR to reprocess the RT-PCR reads, holding one entry per CDR3 protein. Among about 680,000 distinct CDR3 sequences listed, over 12% were seen once. Sequencing was carried out using memory CD4+ T cells from blood. The clonotype comes from a female donor in good health, serving as a healthy control.

Here the CDR3 reads CASSLEGGQGPYEQYF. The CDR3 DNA is TGCGCCAGCAGCTTGGAAGGCGGACAGGGTCCCTACGAGCAGTACTTC. V usage is TRBV5-1 and J usage is TRBJ2-7; 8 nucleotides agree with TRBD1. CDR1 is SGHRS and CDR2 is YFSETQ in the germline V gene. Trimming took 0 bases from V and 2 from J; bases not matched to a gene: 7. The CDR3 is made up of 16 amino acids. Full variable domain (missing parts from reference TRBV5-1 and TRBJ2-7): KAGVTQTPRYLIKTRGQQVTLSCSPISGHRSVSWYQQTPGQGLQFLFEYFSETQRNKGNFPGRFSGRQFSNSRSEMNVSTLELGDSALYLCASSLEGGQGPYEQYFGPGTRLTVT.